These T cell receptor beta chains were read from a single sample in a study of T cell clones after liver transplantation. The method was immunoSEQ multiplex PCR; TCRdb's version includes in-frame clones alone and lacks a portion of them. The data hold around 76,000 clones, with 75% to 90% observed a single time. The starting material was CD4+ T cells from blood, obtained 12 months after liver transplant. The receptors shown here come from a human patient who received a liver transplant. A share of the T cells may be of graft donor origin. The CDR3 runs from the conserved cysteine through the conserved F or W. The D gene is left open where the match is weak. A clone size is listed for some rows: how often the clone was seen (once, few, many), or a class if it is expanded.

V gene: TRBV4-1
clone size: -
J gene: TRBJ2-7
D gene: -
CDR3 DNA: TGCGCCAGCAGCCGAGGGACACCCCCCTACGAGCAGTACTTC
CDR3 protein: CASSRGTPPYEQYF

V gene: TRBV5-3
clone size: -
J gene: TRBJ2-7
D gene: -
CDR3 DNA: TGTGCCAGAAGCTTGGCGGACTACGAGCAGTACTTC
CDR3 protein: CARSLADYEQYF

V gene: TRBV11-2
clone size: -
J gene: TRBJ2-7
D gene: TRBD1
CDR3 DNA: TGTGCCAGCAGCTTTAATCCAACGGGACAGGGGACATCCTACGAGCAGTACTTC
CDR3 protein: CASSFNPTGQGTSYEQYF

V gene: TRBV27
clone size: -
J gene: TRBJ2-7
D gene: -
CDR3 DNA: TGTGCCAGCAGTTTAGAACCCCCCCGGGGTCCCTACGAGCAGTACTTC
CDR3 protein: CASSLEPPRGPYEQYF

V gene: TRBV2
clone size: -
J gene: TRBJ2-1
D gene: TRBD2
CDR3 DNA: TGTGCCTCCGAGATCTCCCCGGGAGGGTCAATATTTAATGAGCAGTTCTTC
CDR3 protein: CASEISPGGSIFNEQFF

V gene: TRBV7-2
clone size: -
J gene: TRBJ1-4
D gene: -
CDR3 DNA: TGTGCCAGCAGCCCCGGTCGGGAAACAACTAATGAAAAACTGTTTTTT
CDR3 protein: CASSPGRETTNEKLFF

V gene: TRBV25-1
clone size: -
J gene: TRBJ1-1
D gene: -
CDR3 DNA: TGTGCCACCAGCGGACAGTCAAATGCTGAAGCTTTCTTT
CDR3 protein: CATSGQSNAEAFF

V gene: TRBV11-2
clone size: few
J gene: TRBJ2-1
D gene: -
CDR3 DNA: TGTGCCAGCAGCTCCCCCAGGGGCGGCAATGAGCAGTTCTTC
CDR3 protein: CASSSPRGGNEQFF

V gene: TRBV30
clone size: -
J gene: TRBJ1-3
D gene: TRBD1
CDR3 DNA: TGTGCCTGGAGGCAGGGACAGTCGCGGGGAAGCACCATATATTTT
CDR3 protein: CAWRQGQSRGSTIYF

V gene: TRBV5-7
clone size: -
J gene: TRBJ2-5
D gene: -
CDR3 DNA: TGTGCCAGCAGCCTCGTCAAAGGGGCAGGAGAGACCCAGTACTTC
CDR3 protein: CASSLVKGAGETQYF

V gene: TRBV2
clone size: few
J gene: TRBJ2-3
D gene: TRBD1
CDR3 DNA: TGTGCCAGCACCCCTTGGACAGGGGAGTCAGATACGCAGTATTTT
CDR3 protein: CASTPWTGESDTQYF

V gene: TRBV29-1
clone size: once
J gene: TRBJ2-7
D gene: -
CDR3 DNA: TGCAGCGTTGGGTCCCCCTCAACAGGCTGGAGGTACTTC
CDR3 protein: CSVGSPSTGWRYF

V gene: TRBV5-1
clone size: few
J gene: TRBJ2-5
D gene: -
CDR3 DNA: TGCGCCAGCAGCTGGGGGCCGACAGGAGGGCCACAAGAGACCCAGTACTTC
CDR3 protein: CASSWGPTGGPQETQYF

V gene: TRBV9
clone size: -
J gene: TRBJ2-1
D gene: -
CDR3 DNA: TGTGCCAGCAGGGAGATAAGCTCCTACAATGAGCAGTTCTTC
CDR3 protein: CASREISSYNEQFF

V gene: TRBV27
clone size: -
J gene: TRBJ2-7
D gene: -
CDR3 DNA: TGTGCCAGCAGTTTATCGGGACTCAACTACGAGCAGTACTTC
CDR3 protein: CASSLSGLNYEQYF

V gene: TRBV27
clone size: -
J gene: TRBJ2-3
D gene: TRBD2
CDR3 DNA: TGTGCCAGCAGTTCCTCCCCATCCGCGGGAGCATGGGGGAACACAGATACGCAGTATTTT
CDR3 protein: CASSSSPSAGAWGNTDTQYF

V gene: TRBV5-1
clone size: -
J gene: TRBJ2-3
D gene: TRBD2
CDR3 DNA: TGCGCCAGCAGCTCCGCGGGGGGCACAGATACGCAGTATTTT
CDR3 protein: CASSSAGGTDTQYF

V gene: TRBV18
clone size: -
J gene: TRBJ2-1
D gene: TRBD1
CDR3 DNA: TGTGCCAGCTCACCAGACAGGGTCTCCTACAATGAGCAGTTCTTC
CDR3 protein: CASSPDRVSYNEQFF

V gene: TRBV18
clone size: -
J gene: TRBJ2-5
D gene: TRBD2
CDR3 DNA: TGTGCCAGCTCACCGGGGCTCGCGGGAGGGCCCTCGGTAGAGACCCAGTACTTC
CDR3 protein: CASSPGLAGGPSVETQYF

V gene: TRBV6-1
clone size: -
J gene: TRBJ1-5
D gene: -
CDR3 DNA: TGTGCCAGCAGTGGCGACCCGGGACCCCAGCATTTT
CDR3 protein: CASSGDPGPQHF

V gene: TRBV27
clone size: -
J gene: TRBJ1-1
D gene: -
CDR3 DNA: TGTGCCAGCAGTTTAGGTCCCTTGAACACTGAAGCTTTCTTT
CDR3 protein: CASSLGPLNTEAFF

V gene: TRBV7-9
clone size: -
J gene: TRBJ2-5
D gene: TRBD2
CDR3 DNA: TGTGCCAGCAGCTTAGACCAACTAGCGGGACGCTACGTCCAAGAGACCCAGTACTTC
CDR3 protein: CASSLDQLAGRYVQETQYF

V gene: TRBV28
clone size: -
J gene: TRBJ1-1
D gene: -
CDR3 DNA: TGTGCCAGCAGTTTATTCCGGAAGGGGGACACTGAAGCTTTCTTT
CDR3 protein: CASSLFRKGDTEAFF

V gene: TRBV5-4
clone size: -
J gene: TRBJ2-3
D gene: -
CDR3 DNA: TGTGCCAGCAGCTTGGGTGGGGGCTCAGATACGCAGTATTTT
CDR3 protein: CASSLGGGSDTQYF

V gene: TRBV4-3
clone size: -
J gene: TRBJ2-3
D gene: TRBD2
CDR3 DNA: TGCGCCAGCAGCCCACTAGCGGTTTACACAGATACGCAGTATTTT
CDR3 protein: CASSPLAVYTDTQYF

V gene: TRBV4-2
clone size: -
J gene: TRBJ1-4
D gene: -
CDR3 DNA: TGTGCCAGCAGCCAGTACCACAGGGCAACTAATGAAAAACTGTTTTTT
CDR3 protein: CASSQYHRATNEKLFF

V gene: TRBV5-6
clone size: -
J gene: TRBJ1-4
D gene: -
CDR3 DNA: TGTGCCAGCAGCCAGGACGGGACATACGTCGAAAAACTGTTTTTT
CDR3 protein: CASSQDGTYVEKLFF

V gene: TRBV5-4
clone size: once
J gene: TRBJ2-7
D gene: TRBD2
CDR3 DNA: TGTGCCAGCAGCTTGGTCGCGGGAGGGCCGTTTGACGAGCAGTACTTC
CDR3 protein: CASSLVAGGPFDEQYF

V gene: TRBV29-1
clone size: once
J gene: TRBJ1-1
D gene: TRBD1
CDR3 DNA: TGCAGCCATGAAGTAACAGGGGGCACTGAAGCTTTCTTT
CDR3 protein: CSHEVTGGTEAFF

V gene: TRBV18
clone size: -
J gene: TRBJ1-1
D gene: TRBD1
CDR3 DNA: TGTGCCAGCTCACCACCGTCTTCACAGGGGACTGAAGCTTTCTTT
CDR3 protein: CASSPPSSQGTEAFF

V gene: TRBV11-2
clone size: -
J gene: TRBJ2-2
D gene: -
CDR3 DNA: TGTGCCAGCACGGGACACTCACTTTCGAACACCGGGGAGCTGTTTTTT
CDR3 protein: CASTGHSLSNTGELFF

V gene: TRBV28
clone size: few
J gene: TRBJ2-7
D gene: -
CDR3 DNA: TGTGCCAGCAGTTTCCGCCTGGACAGCCTCTCCTACGAGCAGTACTTC
CDR3 protein: CASSFRLDSLSYEQYF

V gene: TRBV4-3
clone size: -
J gene: TRBJ1-1
D gene: -
CDR3 DNA: TGCGCCAGCAGCCAAGATACTCAGCTTGTAGAAGCTTTCTTT
CDR3 protein: CASSQDTQLVEAFF

V gene: TRBV5-8
clone size: -
J gene: TRBJ1-1
D gene: -
CDR3 DNA: TGTGCCAGCAGCTGGGGTGTGGGGCCTGAAGCTTTCTTT
CDR3 protein: CASSWGVGPEAFF

V gene: TRBV6-5
clone size: once
J gene: TRBJ1-5
D gene: TRBD1
CDR3 DNA: TGTGCCAGCAGTCCAGACAGGGAGAGCAATCAGCCCCAGCATTTT
CDR3 protein: CASSPDRESNQPQHF

V gene: TRBV4-3
clone size: once
J gene: TRBJ2-5
D gene: TRBD1
CDR3 DNA: TGCGCCAGCAGCCGAAACAGGGGGCTTAAGTTTGGGACCCAGTACTTC
CDR3 protein: CASSRNRGLKFGTQYF

V gene: TRBV28
clone size: -
J gene: TRBJ2-1
D gene: TRBD2
CDR3 DNA: TGTGCCAGCAGTACTAGCGGGGGTGTCAATGAGCAGTTCTTC
CDR3 protein: CASSTSGGVNEQFF

V gene: TRBV7-6
clone size: -
J gene: TRBJ2-5
D gene: -
CDR3 DNA: TGTGCCAGCAGCTTAGGCGGTAGCGCTTCGGAGACCCAGTACTTC
CDR3 protein: CASSLGGSASETQYF

V gene: TRBV7-3
clone size: -
J gene: TRBJ2-3
D gene: TRBD2
CDR3 DNA: TGTGCCAGCAGCCTTGGGGGACTAGCGGGAGATACGCAGTATTTT
CDR3 protein: CASSLGGLAGDTQYF

V gene: TRBV19
clone size: -
J gene: TRBJ2-3
D gene: -
CDR3 DNA: TGTGCCAGTAGTCCCCGGACAGATCCGCGGGATACGCAGTATTTT
CDR3 protein: CASSPRTDPRDTQYF

V gene: TRBV5-5
clone size: -
J gene: TRBJ2-3
D gene: -
CDR3 DNA: TGTGCCAGCAGCCCCCGGGAGATGGGCACAGATACGCAGTATTTT
CDR3 protein: CASSPREMGTDTQYF